Shown below are 8 T cell receptor beta chains from a single sample sequenced in a study of blood T cell repertoires in COVID-19. Sequencing was performed with immunoSEQ multiplex PCR; in TCRdb, only in-frame clones are kept and a portion is missing. Found here are 55,000 to 85,000 clones, around 86% of them singletons; the top ten hold more than 10%. Material for sequencing was peripheral blood. Every receptor here comes from a human donor in a cohort sampled during active COVID-19.

The chain carries TRBV4-3 and TRBJ2-3, with D possibly being TRBD2 (6 bases). Germline CDR1 is LGHNA and CDR2 is YSLEER. The length of the CDR3 is 18 residues. Trimming pared 3 bases from V and 0 bases from J, leaving 19 bases between. The CDR3: CASSQENAGFASTDTQYF. The CDR3 nucleotides are TGCGCCAGCAGCCAGGAAAACGCGGGGTTTGCGAGCACAGATACGCAGTATTTT.

V usage is TRBV10-1 and J usage is TRBJ2-1; 8 bases fit TRBD2. The germline gives CDR1 WNHNN, CDR2 SYGVQD (reference sequence). This CDR3 contains 14 residues. With 0 bases clipped from V and 9 bases from J, the junction kept 4 bases outside the gene matches. This CDR3 reads CASSESGGVSEQFF. In nucleotides, the CDR3 is TGCGCCAGCAGTGAGTCCGGGGGGGTCTCTGAGCAGTTCTTC.

The V call is TRBV7-3, the J call TRBJ1-2; 9 bases match TRBD1. Germline assignment: CDR1 SGHTA and CDR2 FQGTGA. The CDR3 has 15 residues. V trimming: 5 bases; J trimming: 7 bases; junction bases outside the gene matches: 11. The CDR3 bases are TGTGCCAGCAGCCCCAGGACAGGGGAGGGTAGTGGCTACACCTTC. Translated: CASSPRTGEGSGYTF.

Only one count was recorded for this clone. The V gene is TRBV6-1, the J gene TRBJ1-2, with TRBD1 identical over 9 bases. This CDR3 is built from 14 residues. V lost 1 base, J lost 9 bases, and 6 bases stayed unmatched. Germline-derived CDR1 and CDR2 are MNHNS and SASEGT. CDR3 loop: CASSEGAGQGSYTF. DNA for the CDR3: TGTGCCAGCAGTGAAGGAGCGGGACAGGGCAGCTACACCTTC.

The genes are TRBV19 and TRBJ1-3, with TRBD1 matching over 7 bases. CDR3 length equals 16 residues. The J segment lost 0 bases and the V segment lost 5 bases, leaving 7 bases of the junction unmatched. Germline CDR1 reads LNHDA; CDR2 reads SQIVND (reference sequence). In nucleotides, the CDR3 is TGTGCCAGTAGTCCCCCCGGGACAGTCTCTGGAAACACCATATATTTT. This codes for CASSPPGTVSGNTIYF.

This clone was detected only once. This chain links TRBV5-1 with TRBJ2-7; D may be TRBD1 (6 bases). CDR1 is SGHRS, CDR2 YFSETQ, per germline. V was cut by 4 bases and J by 0 bases, with 17 bases left in between. This CDR3 has 16 residues. For the CDR3, the DNA is TGCGCCAGCAGCCGGCTGGGGGCCACGAGCTCCTACGAGCAGTACTTC. As protein: CASSRLGATSSYEQYF.

The rearrangement links TRBV6-5 to TRBJ2-7; possible D gene TRBD1, 6 bases. The CDR3 extends over 16 amino acids. The V gene's germline CDR1 is MNHEY and CDR2 SVGAGI. The germline V and J ends were trimmed by 0 bases and 0 bases, with 12 bases remaining between them. This CDR3 is CASSYSGTSGSYEQYF. As DNA, the CDR3 is TGTGCCAGCAGTTACTCCGGGACATCGGGCTCCTACGAGCAGTACTTC.

V and J are TRBV6-6 and TRBJ2-3; 15 bases align to TRBD2. The CDR3 extends over 16 amino acids. The germline V gene has CDR1 MNHNY and CDR2 SVGAGI (reference sequence). V shed 6 bases and J 3 bases; nucleotides not matched to a gene: 4. CDR3 sequence: CASSLGLAGGTDTQYF. CDR3 coding DNA: TGTGCCAGCAGCCTGGGACTAGCGGGGGGTACAGATACGCAGTATTTT.